A single sample gave rise to the 6 T cell receptor beta chains below, sequenced in a study of beta chain features in type 1 diabetes. Which antigens these TCRs recognize remains unknown. General study results and limits: Shortening of TCRB CDR3s, moderate but significant, appeared in all four CD4+ subsets of Type 1 diabetes patients.

Every isolated RNA sample was fully reverse transcribed, so sequencing captured expressed TCRB transcripts. Some clones are missing from TCRdb's copy, which holds only in-frame ones; the method was immunoSEQ multiplex PCR. This table has nearly 350,000 clones, 7% to 10% appearing once. The sequenced sample was central memory CD4+ T cells from blood. The origin of the receptors is a man aged 25-45 years with type 1 diabetes.

In the case of this clone: A clone one base away is much larger, so this may be a read error. This rearrangement joins TRBV5-1 to TRBJ2-3, with TRBD1 matching 7 bases. The CDR3 has 11 amino acids. From germline, CDR1 is SGHRS and CDR2 YFSETQ. The CDR3 spells CASRGTDTQYF. CDR3 in DNA: TGTGCCAGCAGGGGGACAGATACGCAGTATTTT.

This sequence joins TRBV6-1 and TRBJ1-1; possible D gene TRBD1, 5 bases. V shed 7 bases and J shed 6 bases, with 9 bases lying between them. CDR3 length: 11 amino acids. The germline V gene encodes CDR1 MNHNS and CDR2 SASEGT. The CDR3 here is CASIGTAEAFF. CDR3 sequence (DNA): TGTGCCAGCATCGGGACGGCTGAAGCTTTCTTT.

This rearrangement joins TRBV5-1 to TRBJ2-3; 8 bases match TRBD2. From germline, CDR1 is SGHRS and CDR2 YFSETQ. The CDR3 runs to 15 residues. The V segment lost 2 bases and the J segment 4 bases; nucleotides outside the gene matches: 6. In nucleotides, the CDR3 is TGCGCCAGCAGCTTATCGGGGGGGCTCGCAGATACGCAGTATTTT. It translates to CASSLSGGLADTQYF.

This clone has more than one count but fewer than ten. The chain has TRBV29-1 and TRBJ2-7, with 7 positions matching TRBD1. Per the germline V gene, CDR1 is SQVTM and CDR2 is ANQGSEA. With V trimmed by 2 bases and J by 2 bases, 6 bases remained unmatched. CDR3 length: 14 amino acids. The CDR3 sequence: CSVELVDRPYEQYF. The CDR3 DNA follows: TGCAGCGTTGAATTGGTGGACAGGCCCTACGAGCAGTACTTC.

This clone has ten or more counts. This chain connects TRBV28 to TRBJ1-1; TRBD1 is a possible D gene (5 bases). Germline values: CDR1 MDHEN, CDR2 SYDVKM. The ends were cut back, 3 bases at V and 6 bases at J, with 14 bases in the middle. The CDR3 runs 14 residues. The CDR3 sequence: CASSLSGRESEAFF. CDR3 sequence (DNA): TGTGCCAGCAGTTTGTCAGGGAGAGAGTCTGAAGCTTTCTTT.

The rearrangement links TRBV5-1 to TRBJ2-5; D uncertain. CDR1 is SGHRS and CDR2 is YFSETQ in the germline V gene. The length of the CDR3 is 15 residues. CDR3 sequence reads: CGGRMTGQLQETQYF. The DNA of the CDR3 is TGCGGAGGTAGGATGACGGGCCAGCTACAAGAGACCCAGTACTTC.